This section outlines one T cell receptor (beta chain) sequence together with its context. Antigen: not known. In the PCR, 60 Vbeta and 13 Jbeta primers were used. TCRdb's copy holds only in-frame clones and misses some; the assay was immunoSEQ multiplex PCR. The sample shows over 100,000 clones, over 65% of them seen only once. Despite likely unrecorded immune exposures, the donors were nominally healthy at the time of sampling. This sample was taken from a study of cytomegalovirus exposure and HLA in healthy donors. Study context: A previous analysis identified around 120 million unique TCR beta sequences derived from around 200 million T cells. Findings and caveats of the study: Being productive about 87% or about 30% of the time was typical of most TCR beta V segments in an earlier analysis. There were around 160 TCR beta chains listed as cytomegalovirus-associated.

J was trimmed by 7 bases and V by 3 bases; bases with no gene match: 6. The germline V gene has CDR1 SGDLS and CDR2 YYNGEE. The CDR3 is 15 residues long. This sequence originates from a woman in her 40s in good health and CMV-seronegative. The sequenced sample was PBMCs. This chain connects TRBV9 to TRBJ2-1, with 11 bases that match TRBD1. CDR3 coding DNA: TGTGCCAGCAGCGGGCGGACAGGGGGCAAAAATGAGCAGTTCTTC. Translation gives CASSGRTGGKNEQFF.